This TCR beta chain emerged from a study of spatial heterogeneity in lung cancer. Study context: On average, each unique TCR and UMI combination appeared more than ten times in raw reads.

V gave up 4 bases and J gave up 1 base, with 8 bases separating them. This CDR3 has 13 residues. The germline CDR1 and CDR2 sequences are SGDLS and YYNGEE. All TCR cDNA molecules were individually tagged with a unique molecular identifier. TCRdb called the 5' RACE reads again in MiXCR, with one record for every CDR3 protein. The data hold 25,000 to 35,000 distinct CDR3 sequences, with more than 8% observed a single time. Time point noted: sample taken at primary tumor resection. Sequencing covered unsorted whole RNA taken from tumor, nontumor lung or frozen PBMC. Many counts were recorded for this clonotype.

The source of this sequence is a female donor with early-stage non-small cell lung cancer. The rearrangement joins TRBV9 to TRBJ1-1; D ambiguous. Here the sequenced sample was PBMCs, taken at surgery. In DNA, the CDR3 is TGTGCCAGCAGCACCGACGGGAACACTGAAGCTTTCTTT. It is translated as CASSTDGNTEAFF.